In its sample, the clone carrying this T cell receptor (beta chain) was seen once. Its target is not known. These data belong to a study of shared clonotypes between healthy human individuals. General observations from the study: Naive subsets generally had larger estimated richness than memory subsets.

Data came from immunoSEQ multiplex PCR; TCRdb stores just in-frame clones and leaves some out. The table shows over 1.4 million clones, with roughly 97% occurring only once. The CDR3 is 16 residues long. The germline gives CDR1 SGHRS, CDR2 YFSETQ. Germline trimming cut 4 bases from V and 5 bases from J; bases unmatched to any gene: 12. J is TRBJ2-5 and V is TRBV5-1, with TRBD2 matching over 9 bases. The TCR originated in a man aged 30 to 45 in good health. The sequencing input was naive CD4+ T cells sorted from blood. This sample's subset: CD45RA+ positively selected. The CDR3, as DNA: TGCGCCAGCAGCCCGGAAGGTAGCGGGAGTGTGGAGACCCAGTACTTC. Protein product: CASSPEGSGSVETQYF.